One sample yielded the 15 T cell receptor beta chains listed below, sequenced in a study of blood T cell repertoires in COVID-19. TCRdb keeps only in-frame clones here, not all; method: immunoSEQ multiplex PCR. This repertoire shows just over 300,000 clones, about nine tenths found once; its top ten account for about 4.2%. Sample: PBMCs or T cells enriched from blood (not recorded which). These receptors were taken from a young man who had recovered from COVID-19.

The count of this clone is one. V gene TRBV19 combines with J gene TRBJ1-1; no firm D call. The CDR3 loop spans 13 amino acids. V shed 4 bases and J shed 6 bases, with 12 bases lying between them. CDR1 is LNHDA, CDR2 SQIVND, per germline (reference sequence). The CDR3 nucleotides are TGTGCCAGTAGTAGGGTGATGAGCGCTGAAGCTTTCTTT. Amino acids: CASSRVMSAEAFF.

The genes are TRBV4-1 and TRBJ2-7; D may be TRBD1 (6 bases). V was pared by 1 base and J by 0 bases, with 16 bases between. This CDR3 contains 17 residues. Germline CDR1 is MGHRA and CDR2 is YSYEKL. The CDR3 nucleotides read TGCGCCAGCAGCCAAGTAGGGGGACCGGCTAGCTCCTACGAGCAGTACTTC. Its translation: CASSQVGGPASSYEQYF.

Written as DNA, the CDR3 is TGTGCCAGCAGTTCCACAGGCATCACTGAAGCTTTCTTT. Encoded protein: CASSSTGITEAFF. The rearrangement uses TRBV27 and TRBJ1-1; TRBD1 is a possible D gene (5 bases). This CDR3 contains 13 residues. Germline V gene lookup returns CDR1 MNHEY and CDR2 SMNVEV (reference sequence). Trimming took 4 bases from V and 4 from J, leaving 10 bases between them.

The CDR3 loop is CASSPQGGTEAFF. CDR3 in DNA: TGTGCCAGCAGCCCCCAAGGGGGCACTGAAGCTTTCTTT. V and J are TRBV7-8 and TRBJ1-1, with a tentative D call TRBD1 (6 bases). The V end was cut by 5 bases, the J end by 4 bases, with 11 bases between. In germline, CDR1 is SGHVS, CDR2 FQNEAQ. This CDR3 comprises 13 residues.

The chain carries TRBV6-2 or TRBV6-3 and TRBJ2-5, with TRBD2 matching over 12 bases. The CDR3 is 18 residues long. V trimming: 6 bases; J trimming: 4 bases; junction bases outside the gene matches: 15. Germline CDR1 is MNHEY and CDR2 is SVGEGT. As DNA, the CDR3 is TGTGCCAGCAGCGCTGCTAGCGGGAGGGCCCATCGCCGAGAGACCCAGTACTTC. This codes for CASSAASGRAHRRETQYF.

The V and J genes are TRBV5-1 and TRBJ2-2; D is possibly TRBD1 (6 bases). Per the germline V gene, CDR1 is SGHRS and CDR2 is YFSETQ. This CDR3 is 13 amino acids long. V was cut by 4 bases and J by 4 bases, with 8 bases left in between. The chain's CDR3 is CASSKGGTGELFF. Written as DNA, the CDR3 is TGCGCCAGCAGCAAAGGGGGCACCGGGGAGCTGTTTTTT.

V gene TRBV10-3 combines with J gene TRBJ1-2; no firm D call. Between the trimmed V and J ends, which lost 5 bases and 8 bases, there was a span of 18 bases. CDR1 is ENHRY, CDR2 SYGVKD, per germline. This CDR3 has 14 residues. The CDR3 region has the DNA TGTGCCATCAGTCCGGGGATGGGGTCTCAGGGCTACACCTTC. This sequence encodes CAISPGMGSQGYTF.

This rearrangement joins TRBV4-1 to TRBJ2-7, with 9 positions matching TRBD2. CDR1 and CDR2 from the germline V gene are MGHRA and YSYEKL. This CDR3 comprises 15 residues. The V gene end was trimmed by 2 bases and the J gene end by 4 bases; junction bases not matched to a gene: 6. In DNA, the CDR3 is TGCGCCAGCAGCCAACCCGGGACTAGCTTGTACGAGCAGTACTTC. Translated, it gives CASSQPGTSLYEQYF.

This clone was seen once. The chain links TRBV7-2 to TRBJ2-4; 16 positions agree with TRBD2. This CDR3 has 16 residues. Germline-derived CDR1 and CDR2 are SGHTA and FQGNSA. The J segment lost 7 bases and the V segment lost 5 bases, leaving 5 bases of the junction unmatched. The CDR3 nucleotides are TGTGCCAGCAGCCTGGGACTAGCGGGAGGGAGGAACATTCAGTACTTC. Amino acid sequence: CASSLGLAGGRNIQYF. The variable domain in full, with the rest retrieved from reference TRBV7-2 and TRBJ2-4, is GAGVSQSPSNKVTEKGKDVELRCDPISGHTALYWYRQSLGQGLEFLIYFQGNSAPDKSGLPSDRFSAERTGGSVSTLTIQRTQQEDSAVYLCASSLGLAGGRNIQYFGAGTRLSVL.

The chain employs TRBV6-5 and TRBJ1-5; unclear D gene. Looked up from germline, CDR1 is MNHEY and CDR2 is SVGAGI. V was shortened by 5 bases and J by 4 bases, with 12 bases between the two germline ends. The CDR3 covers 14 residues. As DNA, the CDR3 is TGTGCCAGCAGTCCCCCAGGTAATAATCAGCCCCAGCATTTT. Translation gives CASSPPGNNQPQHF.

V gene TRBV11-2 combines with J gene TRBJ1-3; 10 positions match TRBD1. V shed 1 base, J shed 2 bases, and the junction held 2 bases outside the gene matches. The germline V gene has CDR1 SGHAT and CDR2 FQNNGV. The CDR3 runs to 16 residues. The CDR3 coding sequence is TGTGCCAGCAGCTTAGGACAGGGGGCCACTGGAAACACCATATATTTT. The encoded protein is CASSLGQGATGNTIYF.

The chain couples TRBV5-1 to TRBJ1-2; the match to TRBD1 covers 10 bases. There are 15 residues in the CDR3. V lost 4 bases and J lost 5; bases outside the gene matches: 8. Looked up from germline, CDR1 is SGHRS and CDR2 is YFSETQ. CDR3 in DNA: TGCGCCAGCAGCCCTGACAGGGGGCCTCGGTATGGCTACACCTTC. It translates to CASSPDRGPRYGYTF. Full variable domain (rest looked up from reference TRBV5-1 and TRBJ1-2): KAGVTQTPRYLIKTRGQQVTLSCSPISGHRSVSWYQQTPGQGLQFLFEYFSETQRNKGNFPGRFSGRQFSNSRSEMNVSTLELGDSALYLCASSPDRGPRYGYTFGSGTRLTVV.

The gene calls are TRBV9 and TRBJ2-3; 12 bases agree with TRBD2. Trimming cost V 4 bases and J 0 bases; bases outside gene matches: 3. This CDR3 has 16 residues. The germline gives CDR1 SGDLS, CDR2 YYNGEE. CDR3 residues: CASSTLAGGSTDTQYF. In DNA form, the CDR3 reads TGTGCCAGCAGCACTCTAGCGGGAGGGAGCACAGATACGCAGTATTTT. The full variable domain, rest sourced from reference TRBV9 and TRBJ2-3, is DSGVTQTPKHLITATGQRVTLRCSPRSGDLSVYWYQQSLDQGLQFLIQYYNGEERAKGNILERFSAQQFPDLHSELNLSSLELGDSALYFCASSTLAGGSTDTQYFGPGTRLTVL.

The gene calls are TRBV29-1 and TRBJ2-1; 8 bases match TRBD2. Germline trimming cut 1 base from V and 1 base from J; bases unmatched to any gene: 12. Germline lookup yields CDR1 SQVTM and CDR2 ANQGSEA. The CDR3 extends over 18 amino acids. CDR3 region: CSVEGFASGLVSYNEQFF. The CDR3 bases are TGCAGCGTTGAAGGTTTTGCGTCGGGACTAGTATCCTACAATGAGCAGTTCTTC.

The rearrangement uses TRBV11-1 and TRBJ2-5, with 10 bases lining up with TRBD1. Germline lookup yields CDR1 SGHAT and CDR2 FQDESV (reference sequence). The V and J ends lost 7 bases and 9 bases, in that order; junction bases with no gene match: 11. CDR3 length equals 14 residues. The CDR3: CASTPGTGAWAQYF. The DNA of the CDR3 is TGTGCCAGCACTCCCGGGACAGGGGCATGGGCCCAGTACTTC.